These T cell receptor beta chains were read from a single sample in a study of long-term antiretroviral therapy in people with HIV. Method: immunoSEQ multiplex PCR; TCRdb's copy keeps in-frame clones and lacks some. In the table there are some 30,000 clones, about 90% of which are singletons. Sequencing used unsorted PBMCs, obtained 2 years after starting antiretroviral therapy. Source of these receptors: a man between 50 and 59 years old with HIV. Both conserved end residues are part of each CDR3. The D gene is left open where the match is weak. Some rows have no size entry. The others give once, few or many, or a class for an expanded clone.

J gene | V gene | clone size | D gene | CDR3 protein | CDR3 DNA
TRBJ2-2 | TRBV27 | NA | NA | CASRNRGSLTGELFF | TGTGCCAGTCGGAATAGGGGGTCACTCACCGGGGAGCTGTTTTTT
TRBJ1-4 | TRBV5-1 | NA | TRBD1 | CASSWTGTNEKLFF | TGCGCCAGCAGCTGGACAGGGACTAATGAAAAACTGTTTTTT
TRBJ1-4 | TRBV30 | NA | TRBD1 | CAWSRTPVQGALANEKLFF | TGTGCCTGGAGTCGCACGCCGGTACAGGGGGCTTTGGCTAATGAAAAACTGTTTTTT
TRBJ2-7 | TRBV6-5 | NA | TRBD1 | CASSYSWTGEDEQYF | TGTGCCAGCAGTTACTCATGGACAGGGGAGGACGAGCAGTACTTC
TRBJ1-4 | TRBV2 | NA | NA | CASIMMPTNEKLFF | TGTGCCAGCATAATGATGCCAACTAATGAAAAACTGTTTTTT
TRBJ1-4 | TRBV11-2 | NA | TRBD1 | CASSLDPGQRGSNEKLFF | TGTGCCAGCAGCTTAGACCCGGGACAGCGAGGTTCTAATGAAAAACTGTTTTTT
TRBJ2-7 | TRBV21-1 | NA | NA | CASSTTSGPYEQYF | TGTGCCAGCAGCACTACTAGCGGCCCCTACGAGCAGTACTTC
TRBJ1-2 | TRBV18 | few | NA | CASSPQGSGYTF | TGTGCCAGCTCACCACAGGGATCTGGCTACACCTTC
TRBJ2-1 | TRBV7-2 | NA | NA | CASSLVGGAYNEQFF | TGTGCCAGCAGCTTAGTGGGCGGGGCCTACAATGAGCAGTTCTTC
TRBJ1-1 | TRBV11-2 | NA | TRBD1 | CASSFGTGNTEAFF | TGTGCCAGCAGCTTCGGGACAGGGAACACTGAAGCTTTCTTT
TRBJ2-2 | TRBV29-1 | NA | NA | CSVQGTGELFF | TGCAGCGTACAAGGGACCGGGGAGCTGTTTTTT
TRBJ2-5 | TRBV6-5 | NA | NA | CASSPRPEKTQYF | TGTGCCAGCAGTCCGCGTCCCGAGAAGACCCAGTACTTC
TRBJ2-2 | TRBV7-2 | NA | TRBD1 | CASSSSRTGRTGELFF | TGTGCCAGCAGCTCCTCCAGGACAGGGCGGACCGGGGAGCTGTTTTTT
TRBJ2-7 | TRBV28 | NA | NA | CASSPLGRTSYEQYF | TGTGCCAGCAGTCCCCTTGGACGGACTTCCTACGAGCAGTACTTC
TRBJ2-5 | TRBV27 | NA | NA | CASSPRDPQKTQYF | TGTGCCAGCAGCCCCCGGGACCCCCAGAAAACCCAGTACTTC
TRBJ2-2 | TRBV7-8 | NA | NA | CASSSPGGRVRKWTTGELFF | TGTGCCAGCAGCTCCCCTGGCGGGCGTGTAAGAAAATGGACCACCGGGGAGCTGTTTTTT
TRBJ1-6 | TRBV7-9 | NA | NA | CASSLEAWNSPLHF | TGTGCCAGCAGCTTAGAAGCCTGGAATTCACCCCTCCACTTT
TRBJ1-2 | TRBV4-3 | few | TRBD1 | CASSQVEGTGGAYGYTF | TGCGCCAGCAGCCAAGTTGAGGGGACAGGGGGCGCCTATGGCTACACCTTC
TRBJ1-1 | TRBV5-4 | NA | NA | CASSRPLVPGGTEAFF | TGTGCCAGCAGCCGTCCTCTTGTCCCCGGGGGGACTGAAGCTTTCTTT
TRBJ1-5 | TRBV28 | once | NA | CASRLPHRVNQPQHF | TGTGCCAGCAGGCTTCCGCACAGGGTAAATCAGCCCCAGCATTTT
TRBJ2-2 | TRBV10-2 | NA | NA | CASSDSMKSNTGELFF | TGCGCCAGCAGTGATTCAATGAAATCGAACACCGGGGAGCTGTTTTTT
TRBJ2-1 | TRBV19 | NA | TRBD2 | CASSSRLAGAANEQFF | TGTGCCAGTAGTTCTCGACTAGCGGGAGCTGCCAATGAGCAGTTCTTC
TRBJ2-7 | TRBV9 | NA | TRBD1 | CASSPPPGGAPFSYEQYF | TGTGCCAGCAGCCCTCCCCCAGGGGGAGCTCCATTCTCCTACGAGCAGTACTTC
TRBJ1-4 | TRBV5-4 | once | NA | CASSSGGTREKLFF | TGTGCCAGCAGCTCCGGGGGGACGCGGGAAAAACTGTTTTTT
TRBJ1-1 | TRBV29-1 | NA | NA | CSVEAGDTEAFF | TGCAGCGTTGAGGCCGGGGACACTGAAGCTTTCTTT
TRBJ2-1 | TRBV11-3 | NA | NA | CASSLALITGSEQFF | TGTGCCAGCAGCTTAGCACTAATAACAGGCAGTGAGCAGTTCTTC
TRBJ2-1 | TRBV4-3 | NA | TRBD1 | CASSPRQGWDEQFF | TGCGCCAGCAGCCCTAGACAGGGCTGGGATGAGCAGTTCTTC
TRBJ2-7 | TRBV6-6 | NA | TRBD1 | CASSYLRTGRYEQYF | TGTGCCAGCAGTTACCTCAGGACAGGGCGGTACGAGCAGTACTTC
TRBJ1-1 | TRBV19 | NA | TRBD1 | CASSIITGGGNTEAFF | TGTGCCAGTAGTATAATCACAGGGGGAGGTAACACTGAAGCTTTCTTT
TRBJ2-1 | TRBV9 | NA | TRBD2 | CASSVVPREGPGAEQFF | TGTGCCAGCAGCGTAGTACCTCGGGAGGGGCCCGGAGCTGAGCAGTTCTTC
TRBJ2-3 | TRBV28 | NA | NA | CASGGVTSTDTQYF | TGTGCCAGCGGCGGGGTCACTAGCACAGATACGCAGTATTTT
TRBJ2-2 | TRBV12-5 | once | NA | CASGSSGNTGELFF | TGTGCTAGTGGTTCTTCAGGGAACACCGGGGAGCTGTTTTTT
TRBJ2-1 | TRBV9 | NA | TRBD1 | CASSETGFSYNEQFF | TGTGCCAGCAGCGAGACAGGGTTTTCCTACAATGAGCAGTTCTTC
TRBJ1-4 | TRBV5-1 | NA | NA | CASSPDATNEKLFF | TGCGCCAGCAGCCCTGATGCAACTAATGAAAAACTGTTTTTT